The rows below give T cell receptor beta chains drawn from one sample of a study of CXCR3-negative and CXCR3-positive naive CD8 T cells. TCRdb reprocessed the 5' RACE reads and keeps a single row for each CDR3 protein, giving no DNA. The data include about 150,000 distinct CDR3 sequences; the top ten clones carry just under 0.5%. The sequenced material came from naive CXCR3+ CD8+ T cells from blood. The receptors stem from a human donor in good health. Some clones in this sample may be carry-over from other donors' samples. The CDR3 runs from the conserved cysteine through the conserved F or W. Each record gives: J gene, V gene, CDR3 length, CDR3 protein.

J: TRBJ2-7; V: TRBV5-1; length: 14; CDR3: CASSLTGYQDEQYF
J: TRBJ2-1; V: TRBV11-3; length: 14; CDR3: CASSNWTGYNEQFF
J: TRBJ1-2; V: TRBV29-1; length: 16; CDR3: CSVEVQGSRGAGGYTF
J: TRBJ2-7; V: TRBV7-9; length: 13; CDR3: CASSSREAWEQYF
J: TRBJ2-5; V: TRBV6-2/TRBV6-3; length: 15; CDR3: CASSPPRADQETQYF
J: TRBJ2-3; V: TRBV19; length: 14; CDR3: CASSPDRETDTQYF
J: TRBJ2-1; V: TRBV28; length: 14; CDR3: CATQGTSSDNEQFF
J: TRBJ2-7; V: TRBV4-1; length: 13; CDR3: CASSQEGILEQYF
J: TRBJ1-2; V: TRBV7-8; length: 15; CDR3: CASSLGHRSIYGYTF
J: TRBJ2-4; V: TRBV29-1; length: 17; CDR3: CSVEDHQFGQVPNIQYF
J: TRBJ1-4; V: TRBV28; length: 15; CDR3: CASSLGAGGNEKLFF
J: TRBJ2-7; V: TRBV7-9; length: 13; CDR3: CASSTGASYEQYF
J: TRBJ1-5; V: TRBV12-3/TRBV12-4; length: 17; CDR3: CASSPDIGGRWDQPQHF
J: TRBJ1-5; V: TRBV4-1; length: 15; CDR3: CASSHGTGGHQPQHF
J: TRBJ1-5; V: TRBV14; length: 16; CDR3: CASSQAPTGGNQPQHF
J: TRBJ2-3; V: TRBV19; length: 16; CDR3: CASSIFEGGERDTQYF
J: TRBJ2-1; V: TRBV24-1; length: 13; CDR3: CATSDLRGSEQFF
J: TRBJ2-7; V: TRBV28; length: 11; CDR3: CASSKGYEQYF
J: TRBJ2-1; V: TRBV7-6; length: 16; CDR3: CASSLFGPGNYNEQFF
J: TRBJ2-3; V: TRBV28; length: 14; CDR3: CASSLFGGEDTQYF
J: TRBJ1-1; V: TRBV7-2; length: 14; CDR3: CASSSPGMNTEAFF
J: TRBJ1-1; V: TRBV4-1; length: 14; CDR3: CASSQDWARDEAFF
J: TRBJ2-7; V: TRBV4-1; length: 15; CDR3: CASSHYTGTNYEQYF
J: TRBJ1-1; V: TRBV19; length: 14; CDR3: CASSMGQTVTEAFF
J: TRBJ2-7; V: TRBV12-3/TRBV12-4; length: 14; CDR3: CASSLLQGIHEQYF
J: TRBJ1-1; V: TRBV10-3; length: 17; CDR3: CAISESGRGLRNTEAFF
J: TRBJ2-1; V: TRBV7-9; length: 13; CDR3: CASSPGTDNEQFF
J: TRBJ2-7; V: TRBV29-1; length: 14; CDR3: CSVEDNASPPEQYF
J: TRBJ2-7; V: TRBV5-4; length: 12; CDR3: CASSLLAQRQYF
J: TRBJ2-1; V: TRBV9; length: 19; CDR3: CASSVSGTDSHSSYNEQFF
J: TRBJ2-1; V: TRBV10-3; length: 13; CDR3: CAISLASYNEQFF
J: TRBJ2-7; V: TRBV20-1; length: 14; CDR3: CSARVPGQIYEQYF
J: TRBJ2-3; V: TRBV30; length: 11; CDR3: CAWSSGLGTAF
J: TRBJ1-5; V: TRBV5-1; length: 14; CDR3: CASSLMGGNQPQHF
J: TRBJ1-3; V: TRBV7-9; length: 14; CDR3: CASMPGISGNTIYF
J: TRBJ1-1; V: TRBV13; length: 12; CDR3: CASRGGRTEAFF